This record covers a single TCR beta chain. Its antigen remains unidentified. The sample holds no much larger clone one base away, and base qualities are not on file. The CDR3 regions of human TCRbeta chains were analyzed by immunosequencing. The study's processing was this. TCRs in the repertoires were compared against a reference library of SARS-CoV-2-specific TCRs that had been generated with the MIRA antigen-specificity platform. Breadth was defined as the fraction of unique TCRs that were SARS-CoV-2-associated. Depth was defined as the fraction of total T cells that were SARS-CoV-2-associated. Using the MIRA data, every spike-specific TCR was mapped to the spike region that the TCR reacted to and assigned to either a CD4 or a CD8 class. Log10-transformed breadth and depth values were compared by one-way ANOVA with Sidak's multiple comparisons tests. Drawn from immuneACCESS, this table holds only the in-frame rearrangements with V and J called that TCRdb kept. Clones are partly lost; checked studies trace under half to an unresolved V gene and leave the rest unexplained. V and J calls and clone size are given by that table; D and trimming were obtained from the DNA. The sample table holds around 150,000 clones, of which 85% to 95% were seen once. The top ten clones comprise roughly 1.7% of the sample.

The CDR3 holds 13 amino acids from the cysteine to the phenylalanine. Kept here is only the CDR3 DNA, which spans 39 bases and is read in frame from base 1. V is clipped by 5 bases and J by 9 bases, and the sequence between their germline boundaries is 14 bases long. Via the germline V gene, CDR1 is SGHTA and CDR2 FQGNSA. The source of the sample is a study of T cell responses to AZD1222 COVID-19 vaccine (dated by TCRdb to the early 2020s). Regarding the study in general: AZD1222 recipients with second doses at about 4 weeks or about 12 weeks were pooled, because spike-specific TCR depth and breadth did not differ between schedules. Enrollment into the trials was organized by age into subgroups of 18-55, 56-69 and 70-plus years, and those subgroups contained roughly 150, 30 and 60 TCR-sequenced participants, respectively. TCR sequencing covered fewer than 250 trial participants: about 210 given two doses of AZD1222 and around 26 given two doses of MenACWY control vaccine. General study outcomes and caveats: Reportedly, close to half of the unique spike-specific TCRs recognized epitopes lying outside the regions that are mutated in the B.1.351 and B.1.1.7 variants. In the small 56-69-year group, the increase in depth fell short of significance, most likely because of low power. After two AZD1222 doses, spike-specific TCR breadth and depth were significantly higher than at day 0 and than in MenACWY recipients. Because no day 14 peak-response samples were available, the repertoires could be characterized only after the peak T cell response. Conclusions about previously exposed vaccinees are limited because only five to seven AZD1222 recipients were SARS-CoV-2 seropositive at baseline. Most participants were white British and females outnumbered males, and the authors suggested that clonal diversity may have been underestimated. The vaccine-associated CD4 TCRs covered the entire spike protein, and the dominant responses fell in regions 160-218 and 743-854.

This specimen's time point label, interpreted: baseline before first vaccination. Vaccinee samples were obtained from the UK trials COV001 and COV002, which included a single-blind randomized controlled phase 2/3 trial of AZD1222 (ChAdOx1 nCoV-19) in healthy adults. For TCRbeta chain sequencing, PBMC samples from trial participants were taken at day 0 and at day 28 after the second dose. The chain is encoded by TRBV7-2 joined to TRBJ2-1; the D gene is perhaps TRBD1, from 6 matching bases. Sequencing used peripheral blood, obtained on day 0 of AZD1222 vaccination. This TCR was sampled from an adult in good health. The base sequence is TGTGCCAGCAGCCTACAGGGCCAGGGTGAGCAGTTCTTC. Its protein is CASSLQGQGEQFF.